This TCR beta chain comes out of a study of blood T cell repertoires in COVID-19. Turning to the study itself: T cells, B-cell-depleted T cells, or PBMCs supplied cDNA or gDNA.

In the original workflow: Reference gene primer amplification in the assay estimated nucleated cell counts. Clones were sequenced by immunoSEQ multiplex PCR, and TCRdb holds only the in-frame ones, with some missing. From that table come the V and J calls and clone size; the DNA was used to work out D and trimming. The table shows about 140,000 clones, with almost 85% occurring only once. The CDR3 runs to 12 residues. Between the trimmed V and J ends, which lost 1 base and 5 bases, there was a span of 6 bases. Germline assignment: CDR1 SGHNT and CDR2 YYREEE (reference sequence). This clone has more than one count but fewer than ten. Residents of 20 to 25 US areas, aged roughly 18 to 89 years, made up the participants. Cohort assignment relied on participant-reported clinical history.

The chain uses TRBV5-4 and TRBJ1-2; no definite D call. The sequenced sample consisted of PBMCs or T cells enriched from blood (not recorded which). The clonotype comes from a man aged 40-55 years with acute COVID-19. The CDR3 sequence: CASSLTGYGYTF. The CDR3 DNA reads TGTGCCAGCAGCTTGACGGGGTATGGCTACACCTTC.